This T cell receptor beta chain was sequenced during a study of human T cells and chemical hapten exposure. The wider study: While the approximately 22-week study was under way, patients received diphenylcyclopropenone on the scalp every week. Study-level findings and limits: No alteration of TCRs above 1 in 1000 frequency was seen with DPC sensitization. Every donor had alopecia, and their immune response may therefore differ from healthy people's.

Concerning this clonotype: Its antigen is unidentified.

Sample time point: pre-sensitization, week 0. Sample treatment: therapeutic diphenylcyclopropenone sensitization with weekly scalp DPC. The authors' processing: Sequenced samples showed a median of approximately 100,000 TCRs each, with counts running from 23,224 to 690,600. TCRdb analysed the RACE reads with MiXCR anew, one entry per CDR3 protein. TCRdb assigned the V and J calls; the authors' analysis was not used. The data contain fewer than 150,000 distinct CDR3 sequences, less than 15% of them singletons. The CDR3 consists of 13 residues. Germline V gene lookup returns CDR1 SGHRS and CDR2 YFSETQ. The V end lost 4 bases, the J end lost 11 bases, and 13 bases lay between the germline ends.

The sequence derives from a woman between 18 and 29 years old with alopecia areata. Some clones in this sample may be carry-over from other donors' samples. The specimen was whole blood, collected in connection with sensitization to the hapten diphenylcyclopropenone (DPC). The V gene is TRBV5-1, the J gene TRBJ1-6; D is undetermined. CDR3 in amino acids: CASSPAPVTPLHF. In DNA form, the CDR3 reads TGCGCCAGCAGCCCTGCCCCCGTGACACCCCTCCACTTT.